These T cell receptor beta chains were read from a single sample in a study of blood T cell repertoires in COVID-19. Profiled with immunoSEQ multiplex PCR; TCRdb holds only in-frame clones, not every one. The sample lists roughly 200,000 clones; over 75% were seen once. The specimen sequenced was peripheral blood. The receptors shown here come from a woman aged 80 or older with active or convalescent COVID-19. Both conserved end residues are part of each CDR3. A D gene is named only where the DNA matches it firmly. The size field is filled for only some rows; it gives once, few, many or a size class.

CASSPAGGGARGELFF | . | TRBD2 | TRBJ2-2 | TRBV19 | 16
CATSREGARTGELFF | few | . | TRBJ2-2 | TRBV15 | 15
CASSGGFSNQPQHF | . | . | TRBJ1-5 | TRBV14 | 14
CASSGGTGGQETQYF | . | TRBD1 | TRBJ2-5 | TRBV5-1 | 15
CASSPSRTDTQYF | . | . | TRBJ2-3 | TRBV28 | 13
CASSEASQGGKLFF | . | . | TRBJ1-4 | TRBV6-1 | 14
CASNSGNTEAFF | few | . | TRBJ1-1 | TRBV12-3/TRBV12-4 | 12
CASSPRDSGNTIYF | . | TRBD1 | TRBJ1-3 | TRBV19 | 14
CASSQGAGGYGYTF | . | TRBD1 | TRBJ1-2 | TRBV28 | 14
CSVEDRDRGVYGYTF | . | TRBD1 | TRBJ1-2 | TRBV29-1 | 15
CASRPFDSRNQPQHF | . | . | TRBJ1-5 | TRBV28 | 15
CASSYADRYTGELFF | . | . | TRBJ2-2 | TRBV18 | 15
CSASPLRGNTGELFF | . | . | TRBJ2-2 | TRBV20-1 | 15
CASSPDRTRTYEQYF | . | . | TRBJ2-7 | TRBV18 | 15
CATSRDPRGRNSYEQYF | . | TRBD1 | TRBJ2-7 | TRBV15 | 17
CASSIAGGSTDTQYF | . | . | TRBJ2-3 | TRBV2 | 15
CASSRGQPSTNEKLFF | . | . | TRBJ1-4 | TRBV5-1 | 16